A selection of T cell receptor beta chains follows, all from one sample in a study of shared clonotypes between healthy human individuals. Some clones are missing from TCRdb's copy, which holds only in-frame ones; the method was immunoSEQ multiplex PCR. The table includes millions of clones, roughly 95% detected once. The material sequenced was naive CD4+ T cells sorted from blood. Receptors were obtained from a man between 18 and 35 years old in good health. CDR3s include the opening cysteine and the closing phenylalanine or tryptophan. The D gene is left open where the match is weak. Not every row has a clone size; where given, it reads once, few, many or a size class.

J	V	D	size	DNA	CDR3
TRBJ2-5	TRBV28	TRBD1	-	TGTGCCAGCAGTCAAGGGACAGACCAAGAGACCCAGTACTTC	CASSQGTDQETQYF
TRBJ1-2	TRBV30	-	-	TGTGCCATACAAGGGGGAGGGGGTAACTATGGCTACACCTTC	CAIQGGGGNYGYTF
TRBJ2-2	TRBV5-4	-	-	TGTGCCAGCAGCTTGGTCGCAGGGGACAACACCGGGGAGCTGTTTTTT	CASSLVAGDNTGELFF
TRBJ2-7	TRBV18	TRBD1	-	TGTGCCAGCTCACCGGGGACAGGGGCGGGGGAGCAGTACTTC	CASSPGTGAGEQYF
TRBJ2-1	TRBV18	-	-	TGTGCCAGCTCACCGACGGGAGATATCTACAATGAGCAGTTCTTC	CASSPTGDIYNEQFF
TRBJ2-7	TRBV29-1	-	once	TGCAGCGTTGAAGTCCCGGAAGTCATCAACGAGCAGTACTTC	CSVEVPEVINEQYF
TRBJ2-2	TRBV4-1	-	-	TGCGCCAGCAGCCCGATGAGGGGCACCGGGGAGCTGTTTTTT	CASSPMRGTGELFF
TRBJ1-6	TRBV2	-	-	TGTGCCAGCAGGATAGGGAACTGGTCACCCCTCCACTTT	CASRIGNWSPLHF
TRBJ1-4	TRBV10-3	TRBD1	-	TGTGCCATCAGTGAGGAGACAGGGGGAATTGGAAAACTGTTTTTT	CAISEETGGIGKLFF
TRBJ1-2	TRBV5-1	-	-	TGCGCCAGCAGGTTTCAACAGAACTATGGCTACACCTTC	CASRFQQNYGYTF
TRBJ1-6	TRBV28	-	-	TGTGCCAGCAGCCTCGGTGGTAGCAGGCCCGCCACCCCCCCACCCCTCCACTTT	CASSLGGSRPATPPPLHF
TRBJ2-7	TRBV12-5	-	-	TGTGCTAGTGGTTTGGATCACGAGCAGTACTTC	CASGLDHEQYF
TRBJ1-4	TRBV28	TRBD1	-	TGTGCCAGCAGTTCTCCGACAGGGGGCGACGAAAAACTGTTTTTT	CASSSPTGGDEKLFF
TRBJ1-3	TRBV5-4	-	-	TGTGCCAGCAGCTTAAAGGGCTCTGGAAACACCATATATTTT	CASSLKGSGNTIYF
TRBJ1-6	TRBV14	-	-	TGTGCCAGCAGCCAAGCCATCGCCCCCGGAACGCCCCTCCACTTT	CASSQAIAPGTPLHF
TRBJ2-1	TRBV7-9	TRBD1	-	TGTGCCAGCAACCCGCGGGACAGGGCTGTAAACAATGAGCAGTTCTTC	CASNPRDRAVNNEQFF
TRBJ2-1	TRBV18	-	-	TGTGCCAGCTCACCAAGGACTCCAGAGCAGTTCTTC	CASSPRTPEQFF
TRBJ2-5	TRBV5-1	TRBD2	-	TGCGCCAGCAGCTTGATAGCGGGAGGGGAAGAGACCCAGTACTTC	CASSLIAGGEETQYF
TRBJ2-7	TRBV7-9	-	-	TGTGCCAGCAGTTCCCCGGTGGGAGGAGCCCCTTACGAGCAGTACTTC	CASSSPVGGAPYEQYF
TRBJ2-2	TRBV2	-	-	TGTGCCAGCAGTGATCAGGGCTCCGGGGAGCTGTTTTTT	CASSDQGSGELFF
TRBJ2-5	TRBV29-1	-	-	TGCAGCGTTGAAGGAAAGGTATCCCAAGAGACCCAGTACTTC	CSVEGKVSQETQYF
TRBJ1-6	TRBV10-3	TRBD1	-	TGTGCCATGGGAGGACAGGACAATTCACCCCTCCACTTT	CAMGGQDNSPLHF
TRBJ2-2	TRBV5-1	-	-	TGCGCCAGCAGCTTGTGGGGACAAAACACCGGGGAGCTGTTTTTT	CASSLWGQNTGELFF
TRBJ2-1	TRBV5-1	TRBD2	-	TGCGCCAGCAGCACCGGGACTAGCGGAAACAATGAGCAGTTCTTC	CASSTGTSGNNEQFF
TRBJ2-4	TRBV28	-	-	TGTGCCAGCAGTTTTCAGGGGGGCAAGAGCATTCAGTACTTC	CASSFQGGKSIQYF
TRBJ1-2	TRBV9	TRBD1	-	TGTGCCAGCAACCGACAGGGGGTCTTCTATGGCTACACCTTC	CASNRQGVFYGYTF